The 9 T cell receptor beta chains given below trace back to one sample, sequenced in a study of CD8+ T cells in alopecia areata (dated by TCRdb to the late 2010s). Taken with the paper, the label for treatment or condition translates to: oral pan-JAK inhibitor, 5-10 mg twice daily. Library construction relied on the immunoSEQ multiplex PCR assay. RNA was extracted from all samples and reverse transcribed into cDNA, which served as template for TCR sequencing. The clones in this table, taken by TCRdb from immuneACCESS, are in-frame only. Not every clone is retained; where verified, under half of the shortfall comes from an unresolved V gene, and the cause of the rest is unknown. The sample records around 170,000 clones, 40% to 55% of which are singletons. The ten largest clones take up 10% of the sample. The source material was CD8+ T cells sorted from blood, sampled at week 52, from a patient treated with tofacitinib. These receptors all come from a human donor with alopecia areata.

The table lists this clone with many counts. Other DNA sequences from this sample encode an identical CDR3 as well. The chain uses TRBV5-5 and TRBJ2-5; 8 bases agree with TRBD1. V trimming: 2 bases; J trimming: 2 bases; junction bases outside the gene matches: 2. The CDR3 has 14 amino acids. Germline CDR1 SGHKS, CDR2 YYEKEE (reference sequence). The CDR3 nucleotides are TGTGCCAGCAGCTTCGGGGACAGGCAAGAGACCCAGTACTTC. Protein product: CASSFGDRQETQYF.

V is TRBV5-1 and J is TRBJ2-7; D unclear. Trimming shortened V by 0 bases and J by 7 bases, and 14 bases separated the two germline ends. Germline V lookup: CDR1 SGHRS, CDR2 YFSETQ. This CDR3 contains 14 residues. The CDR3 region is CASSLGPGSQEQYF. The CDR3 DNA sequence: TGCGCCAGCAGCTTGGGGCCGGGTTCCCAGGAGCAGTACTTC.

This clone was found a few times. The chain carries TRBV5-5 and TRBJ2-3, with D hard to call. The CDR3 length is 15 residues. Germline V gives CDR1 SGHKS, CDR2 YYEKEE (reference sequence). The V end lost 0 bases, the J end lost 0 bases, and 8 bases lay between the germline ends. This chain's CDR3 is CASSLAVGSTDTQYF. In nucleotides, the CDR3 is TGTGCCAGCAGCTTGGCGGTTGGTAGCACAGATACGCAGTATTTT. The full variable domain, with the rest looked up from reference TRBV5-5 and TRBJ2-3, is DAGVTQSPTHLIKTRGQQVTLRCSPISGHKSVSWYQQVLGQGPQFIFQYYEKEERGRGNFPDRFSARQFPNYSSELNVNALLLGDSALYLCASSLAVGSTDTQYFGPGTRLTVL.

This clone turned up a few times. The CDR3 bases are TGTGCCAGCAGTAGCGGGGGGGCCAATGAGCAGTTCTTC. Encoded protein: CASSSGGANEQFF. This chain uses TRBV6-4 with TRBJ2-1; 10 positions agree with TRBD2. The germline gives CDR1 MRHNA, CDR2 SNTAGT. V dropped 5 bases and J dropped 6; count of bases not matched to a gene: 1. The CDR3 length is 13 residues.

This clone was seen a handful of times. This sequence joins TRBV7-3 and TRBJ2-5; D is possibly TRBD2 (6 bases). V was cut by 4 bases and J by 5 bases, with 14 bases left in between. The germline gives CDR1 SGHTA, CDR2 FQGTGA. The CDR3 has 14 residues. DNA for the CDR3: TGTGCCAGCAGCTCTAACAAGGGAGGCGAGACCCAGTACTTC. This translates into CASSSNKGGETQYF.

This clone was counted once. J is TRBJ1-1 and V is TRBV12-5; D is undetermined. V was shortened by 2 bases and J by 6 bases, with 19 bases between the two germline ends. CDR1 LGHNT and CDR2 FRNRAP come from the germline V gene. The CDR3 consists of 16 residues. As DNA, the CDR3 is TGTGCTAGTGGTTTGCCCCCGGGAGCGGGGAAGTCTGAAGCTTTCTTT. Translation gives CASGLPPGAGKSEAFF.

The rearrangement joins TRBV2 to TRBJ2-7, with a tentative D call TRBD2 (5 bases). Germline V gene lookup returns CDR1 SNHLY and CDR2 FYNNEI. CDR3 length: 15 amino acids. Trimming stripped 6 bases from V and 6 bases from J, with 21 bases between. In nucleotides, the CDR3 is TGTGCCAGCAGAGGCCTAGCCCCCGAACGGGTCGAGCAGTACTTC. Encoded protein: CASRGLAPERVEQYF.

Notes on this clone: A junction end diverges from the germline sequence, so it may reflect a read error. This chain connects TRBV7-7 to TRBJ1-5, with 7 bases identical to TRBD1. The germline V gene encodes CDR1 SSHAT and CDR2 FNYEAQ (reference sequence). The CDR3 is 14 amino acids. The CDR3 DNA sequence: TGTGCTAGCAGCTTAGAGGGGGCTCGGCAGCCCCAGCATTTT. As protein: CASSLEGARQPQHF.

CDR3 in DNA: TGTGCCAGCAGCCTGGACAGTCTCTACGAGCAGTACTTC. It yields the protein CASSLDSLYEQYF. This rearrangement joins TRBV5-6 to TRBJ2-7; maybe TRBD1 (6 bases). The germline V gene encodes CDR1 SGHDT and CDR2 YYEEEE. There are 13 residues in the CDR3. V lost 4 bases and J lost 3, with 11 bases in between.